This TCR beta chain came from a study of blood T cells in healthy people across ages. Then a second PCR, running about 6 to 12 cycles, was carried out with a sample-barcoded 5' primer and a J-beta primer mix. Every sample gave at least 3 million paired-end reads containing CDR3. TCRdb reprocessed the 5' RACE reads with MiXCR, giving one entry per CDR3 protein. The sample consists of roughly 2 million distinct CDR3 sequences, roughly 50% of them appearing once. V was clipped by 8 bases and J by 7 bases; unmatched bases: 14. This CDR3 has 15 amino acids. The germline V gene has CDR1 MNHEY and CDR2 SMNVEV (reference sequence).

Sequencing used blood. This sequence originates from a woman between 40 and 50 years old in good health. J is TRBJ1-5 and V is TRBV27; 7 bases agree with TRBD1. DNA of the CDR3: TGTGCCAGCGGGACCTTGACAGGGAACCTCCAGCCCCAGCATTTT. Protein sequence: CASGTLTGNLQPQHF.